In its sample, the clone carrying this TCR beta chain was seen once. Its antigen is not known. The gene symbols are mouse symbols. The DNA ends 1 residue before the CDR3 does, and the rest of the CDR3 is filled in from the germline J gene. The sample comes from a study of tissue T cells after allogeneic stem cell transplantation. Time point of the sample: mouse harvest day 14 after allogeneic transplant. Tail vein injection delivered 10^7 T-cell-depleted bone marrow cells and 10^6 splenic CD5+ T cells. Germline V gene data show CDR1 as KGHTA and CDR2 as FQNQQP. The CDR3 totals 10 residues. Study-wide findings and caveats: Blood and spleen captured only part of the tissue TCR repertoire.

TCRdb keeps only in-frame clones here, not all; method: immunoSEQ multiplex PCR. The sample has approximately 1,000 clones, 45% to 50% seen once. The source is a female BALB/c mouse given C57BL/6 T cells with graft-versus-host disease after an allogeneic hematopoietic cell transplant. Sequenced sample: spleen. The rearrangement uses TRBV23 and TRBJ2-1. Partial CDR3 DNA: TGCTCCAGCAGTCCCCCTGAGCAGTTC. Encoded protein: CSSSPPEQF. The CDR3 as a whole reads CSSSPPEQFF.